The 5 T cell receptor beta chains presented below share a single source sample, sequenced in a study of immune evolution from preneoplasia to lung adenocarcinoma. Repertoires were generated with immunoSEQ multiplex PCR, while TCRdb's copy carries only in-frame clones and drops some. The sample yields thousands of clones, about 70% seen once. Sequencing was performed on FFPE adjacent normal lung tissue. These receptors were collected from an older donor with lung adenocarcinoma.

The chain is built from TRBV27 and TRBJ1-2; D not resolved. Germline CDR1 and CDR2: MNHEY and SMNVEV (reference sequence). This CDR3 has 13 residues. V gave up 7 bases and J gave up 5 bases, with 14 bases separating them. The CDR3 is CASMGVGGYGYTF. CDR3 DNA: TGTGCCAGCATGGGTGTCGGTGGGTATGGCTACACCTTC.

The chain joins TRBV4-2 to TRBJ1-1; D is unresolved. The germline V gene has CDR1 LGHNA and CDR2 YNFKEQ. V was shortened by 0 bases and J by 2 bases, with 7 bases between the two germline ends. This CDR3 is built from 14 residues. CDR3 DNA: TGTGCCAGCAGCCAAGAATGGGGTAACACTGAAGCTTTCTTT. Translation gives CASSQEWGNTEAFF.

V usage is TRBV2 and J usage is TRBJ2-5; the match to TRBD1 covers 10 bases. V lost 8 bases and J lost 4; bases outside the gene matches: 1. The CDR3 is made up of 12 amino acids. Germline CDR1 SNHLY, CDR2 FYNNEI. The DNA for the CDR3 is TGTGCCAGCGACAGGGGGCTAGAGACCCAGTACTTC. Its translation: CASDRGLETQYF.

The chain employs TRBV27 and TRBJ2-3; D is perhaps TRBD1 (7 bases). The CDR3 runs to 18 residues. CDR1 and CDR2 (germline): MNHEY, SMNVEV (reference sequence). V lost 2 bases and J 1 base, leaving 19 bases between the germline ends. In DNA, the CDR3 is TGTGCCAGCAGTTTAACAGGGGAGGAACGTTGGCGCACAGATACGCAGTATTTT. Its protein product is CASSLTGEERWRTDTQYF.

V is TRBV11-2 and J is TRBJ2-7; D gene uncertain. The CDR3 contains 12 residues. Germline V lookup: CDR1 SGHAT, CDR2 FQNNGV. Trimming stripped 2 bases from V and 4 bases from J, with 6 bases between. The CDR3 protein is CASSLTEYEQYF. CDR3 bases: TGTGCCAGCAGCTTAACCGAATACGAGCAGTACTTC.